Listed below are T cell receptor beta chains from one sample, sequenced in a study of T cell responses to AZD1222 COVID-19 vaccine. Using immunoSEQ multiplex PCR, the repertoire was profiled, and TCRdb retains in-frame clones only, with some absent. The sample has 55,000 to 90,000 clones; about 83% are singletons. The sequenced sample was peripheral blood, obtained on day 0 of AZD1222 vaccination. These TCRs come from an adult in good health. Both conserved end residues are part of each CDR3. D genes are given only for firm matches. Clone size is not always given. Where it is, it says once, few, many or a class for expanded clones.

TRBD1,TRBV9,18,TRBJ1-4,once,CASSVVGTGPSGWEKLFF,TGTGCCAGCAGCGTAGTAGGGACAGGCCCCTCCGGATGGGAAAAACTGTTTTTT
.,TRBV30,14,TRBJ1-6,.,CAWTHGTAGSPLHF,TGTGCCTGGACACACGGGACCGCGGGTTCACCCCTCCACTTT
TRBD1,TRBV9,14,TRBJ1-1,.,CASSRQGGGTEAFF,TGTGCCAGCAGCCGACAGGGAGGGGGCACTGAAGCTTTCTTT
.,TRBV5-1,16,TRBJ1-3,.,CASSVDTGSSSNTIYF,TGCGCCAGCAGCGTGGATACAGGGTCGTCGTCGAACACCATATATTTT
.,TRBV5-6,12,TRBJ1-1,.,CASSVTATEAFF,TGTGCCAGCAGCGTGACAGCCACTGAAGCTTTCTTT
TRBD2,TRBV23-1,18,TRBJ2-7,.,CASSPSWIRRGGSYEQYF,TGCGCCAGCAGTCCCTCCTGGATACGTAGGGGAGGGTCGTACGAGCAGTACTTC
TRBD2,TRBV28,14,TRBJ2-5,.,CASSQAGARETQYF,TGTGCCTCGTCCCAAGCGGGGGCCCGGGAGACCCAGTACTTC
.,TRBV11-3,13,TRBJ2-1,.,CASSTDSYNEQFF,TGTGCCAGCAGCACGGACAGCTACAATGAGCAGTTCTTC
.,TRBV27,14,TRBJ1-5,.,CASSPGYSNQPQHF,TGTGCCAGCAGTCCAGGTTATAGCAATCAGCCCCAGCATTTT
TRBD2,TRBV12-5,16,TRBJ2-3,.,CASGSGLAGYTDTQYF,TGTGCTAGTGGCTCGGGGCTAGCGGGGTACACAGATACGCAGTATTTT